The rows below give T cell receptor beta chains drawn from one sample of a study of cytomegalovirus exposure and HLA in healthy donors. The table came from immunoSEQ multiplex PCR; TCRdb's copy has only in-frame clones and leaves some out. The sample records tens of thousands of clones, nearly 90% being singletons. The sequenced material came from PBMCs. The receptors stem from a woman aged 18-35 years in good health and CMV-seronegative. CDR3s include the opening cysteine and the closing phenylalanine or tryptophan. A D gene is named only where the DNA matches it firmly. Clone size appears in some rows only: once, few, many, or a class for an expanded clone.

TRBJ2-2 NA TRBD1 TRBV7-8 CASSLGQGASTGELFF TGTGCCAGCAGCTTGGGACAGGGGGCGAGCACCGGGGAGCTGTTTTTT
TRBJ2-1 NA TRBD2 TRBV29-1 CSVHGLGSRNEQFF TGCAGCGTCCACGGACTAGGGAGTCGCAATGAGCAGTTCTTC
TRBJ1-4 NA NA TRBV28 CASRNFGTNEKLFF TGTGCCAGCAGAAACTTCGGAACTAATGAAAAACTGTTTTTT
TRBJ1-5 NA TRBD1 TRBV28 CASRIRGQLKPQHF TGTGCCAGCCGAATCAGGGGACAGCTGAAGCCCCAGCATTTT
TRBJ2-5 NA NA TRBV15 CATSRDLWGGLQETQYF TGTGCCACCAGCAGAGATCTCTGGGGGGGCCTACAAGAGACCCAGTACTTC
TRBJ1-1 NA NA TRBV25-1 CATQYAGGTEAFF TGTGCCACCCAGTATGCGGGCGGCACTGAAGCTTTCTTT
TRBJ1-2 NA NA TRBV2 CASSPGTFSPQFYGYTF TGTGCCAGCAGTCCCGGGACATTCTCTCCCCAATTCTATGGCTACACCTTC
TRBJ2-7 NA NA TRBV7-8 CASSIVAELSYEQYF TGTGCCAGCAGCATAGTAGCGGAGTTAAGCTACGAGCAGTACTTC
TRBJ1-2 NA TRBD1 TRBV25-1 CASSVPGQGFYGYTF TGTGCCAGCAGTGTCCCGGGACAGGGGTTCTATGGCTACACCTTC
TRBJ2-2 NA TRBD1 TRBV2 CASTQSTGGHTGELFF TGTGCCAGCACCCAAAGCACAGGGGGCCACACCGGGGAGCTGTTTTTT
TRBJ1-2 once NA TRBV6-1 CASSELVGVEYGYTF TGTGCCAGCAGTGAACTTGTAGGGGTAGAATATGGCTACACCTTC
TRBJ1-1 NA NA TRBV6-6 CASTQGVGTEAFF TGTGCCAGCACCCAAGGGGTTGGCACTGAAGCTTTCTTT
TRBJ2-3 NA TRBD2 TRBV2 CASSALSGRGTDTQYF TGTGCCAGCAGTGCCCTTAGCGGGAGGGGCACAGATACGCAGTATTTT
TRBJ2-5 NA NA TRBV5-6 CASSLGPPDTLGETQYF TGTGCCAGCAGCTTGGGCCCTCCGGACACATTGGGAGAGACCCAGTACTTC
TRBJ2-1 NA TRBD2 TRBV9 CASSPPTSGSYNEQFF TGTGCCAGCAGCCCACCGACTAGCGGCTCCTACAATGAGCAGTTCTTC
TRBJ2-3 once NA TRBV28 CASSPHKDTQYF TGTGCCAGCTCCCCTCACAAAGATACGCAGTATTTT
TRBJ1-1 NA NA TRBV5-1 CASSTWTVNTEAFF TGCGCCAGCAGCACATGGACAGTGAACACTGAAGCTTTCTTT
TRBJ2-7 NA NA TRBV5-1 CASSLGQGGIYEQYF TGCGCCAGCAGCTTGGGGCAGGGGGGTATCTACGAGCAGTACTTC
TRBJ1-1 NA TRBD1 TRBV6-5 CASRETGVGTEAFF TGTGCCAGCAGAGAGACAGGGGTTGGCACTGAAGCTTTCTTT
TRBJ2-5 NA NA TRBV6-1 CASSDLPRRGTQYF TGTGCCAGCAGTGATTTGCCGCGGAGAGGGACCCAGTACTTC
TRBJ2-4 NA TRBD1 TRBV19 CASSTAGGWVKNIQYF TGTGCCAGTAGTACAGCAGGGGGCTGGGTCAAAAACATTCAGTACTTC
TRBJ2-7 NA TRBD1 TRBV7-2 CASSADRFSYEQYF TGTGCCAGCAGCGCGGACAGGTTCTCCTACGAGCAGTACTTC
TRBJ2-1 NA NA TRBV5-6 CASSLATGISYNEQFF TGTGCCAGCAGCTTGGCTACAGGTATCTCCTACAATGAGCAGTTCTTC
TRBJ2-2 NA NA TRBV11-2 CASSFIPGELFF TGTGCCAGCAGCTTCATTCCCGGGGAGCTGTTTTTT
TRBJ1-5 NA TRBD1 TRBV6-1 CASREQGAAQPQHF TGTGCCAGCAGGGAACAGGGGGCGGCTCAGCCCCAGCATTTT
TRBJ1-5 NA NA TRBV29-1 CSVGESDQPQHF TGCAGCGTTGGGGAGTCCGATCAGCCCCAGCATTTT